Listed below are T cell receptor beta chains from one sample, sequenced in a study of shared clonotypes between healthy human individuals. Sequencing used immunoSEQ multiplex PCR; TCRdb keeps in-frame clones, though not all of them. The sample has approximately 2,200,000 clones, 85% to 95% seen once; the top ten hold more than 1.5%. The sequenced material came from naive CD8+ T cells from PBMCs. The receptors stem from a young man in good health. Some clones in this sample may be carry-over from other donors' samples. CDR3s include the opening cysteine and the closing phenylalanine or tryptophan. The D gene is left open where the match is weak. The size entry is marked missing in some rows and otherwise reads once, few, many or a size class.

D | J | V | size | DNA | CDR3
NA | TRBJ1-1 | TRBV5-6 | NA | TGTGCCAGCAGGGATGCGGGTGGGGACGCAGGAATGAACACTGAAGCTTTCTTT | CASRDAGGDAGMNTEAFF
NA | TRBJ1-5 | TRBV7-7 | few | TGTGCCAGCAGCAAGGACCCTAATCAGCCCCAGCATTTT | CASSKDPNQPQHF
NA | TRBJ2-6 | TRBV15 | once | TGTGCCACCAGAGGGACAACTGGGGCCAACGTCCTGACTTTC | CATRGTTGANVLTF
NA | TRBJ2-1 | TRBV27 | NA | TGTGCCAGCAGTTTATCGTACCTAGTAACGAGTTACAATGAGCAGTTCTTC | CASSLSYLVTSYNEQFF
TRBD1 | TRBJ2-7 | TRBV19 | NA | TGTGCCACCCGGGACAGGGGATACGAGCAGTACTTC | CATRDRGYEQYF
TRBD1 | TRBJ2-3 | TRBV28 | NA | TGTGCCAGCGCCGGGACAGGGGGTTTGGATACGCAGTATTTT | CASAGTGGLDTQYF
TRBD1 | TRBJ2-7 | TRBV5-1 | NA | TGCGCCAGCAGCTTAAACGACAGGGCTTCCTACGAGCAGTACTTC | CASSLNDRASYEQYF
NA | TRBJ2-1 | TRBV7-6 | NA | TGTGCCAGCAGCCCACGGGCGGGACGATCCTACAATGAGCAGTTCTTC | CASSPRAGRSYNEQFF
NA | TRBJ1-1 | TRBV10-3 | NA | TGTGCCACCGGGGGGCAGGGAGACACTGAAGCTTTCTTT | CATGGQGDTEAFF
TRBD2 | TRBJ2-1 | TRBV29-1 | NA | TGCAGCGTTGAAGGACTAGCGGGACGAATATACAATGAGCAGTTCTTC | CSVEGLAGRIYNEQFF
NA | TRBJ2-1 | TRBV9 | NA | TGTGCCAGCAGCCCGTCGGGAGTAGCGCACAGCATTCTCAATGAGCAGTTCTTC | CASSPSGVAHSILNEQFF
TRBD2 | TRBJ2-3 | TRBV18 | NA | TGTGCCAGCTCACCTGGAGCGGGAGCAGATACGCAGTATTTT | CASSPGAGADTQYF
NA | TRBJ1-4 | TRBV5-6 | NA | TGTGCCAGCACCTACGGAGGGTCGCATGAAAAACTGTTTTTT | CASTYGGSHEKLFF
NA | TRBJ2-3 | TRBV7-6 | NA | TGTGCCAGCAGCTTAGCCCCGGCCGCCTCTAGCACAGATACGCAGTATTTT | CASSLAPAASSTDTQYF
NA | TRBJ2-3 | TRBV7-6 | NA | TGTGCCAGCAGCCCCGGCGGCTACACAGATACGCAGTATTTT | CASSPGGYTDTQYF
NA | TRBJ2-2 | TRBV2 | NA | TGTGCCAGCAGAACTCCGGGACTGCTCACCGGGGAGCTGTTTTTT | CASRTPGLLTGELFF
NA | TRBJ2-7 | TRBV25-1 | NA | TGTGCCAGCGGGGCAGGGGACGAGCAGTACTTC | CASGAGDEQYF
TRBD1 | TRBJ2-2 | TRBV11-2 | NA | TGTGCCAGCAGCGACCGGGACAGGGTCCCCGGGGAGCTGTTTTTT | CASSDRDRVPGELFF
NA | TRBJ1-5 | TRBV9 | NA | TGTGCCAGCAGCTCCACGGGAAATAGCAATCAGCCCCAGCATTTT | CASSSTGNSNQPQHF
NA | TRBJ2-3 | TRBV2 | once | TGTGCCAGCAACGTCCCGGGCAATGCATTGACAGATACGCAGTATTTT | CASNVPGNALTDTQYF
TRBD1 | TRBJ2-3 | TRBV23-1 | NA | TGCGCCAGCAGTCAATCCGGACAGGGCCAAAGCACAGATACGCAGTATTTT | CASSQSGQGQSTDTQYF
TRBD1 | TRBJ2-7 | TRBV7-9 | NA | TGTGCCAGCAGCATCGGGACAGTTCAATACGAGCAGTACTTC | CASSIGTVQYEQYF
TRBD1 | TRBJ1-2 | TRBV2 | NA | TGTGCCAGCAGTGAAGCTGACAGGGCCTACTATGGCTACACCTTC | CASSEADRAYYGYTF
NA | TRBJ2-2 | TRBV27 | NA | TGTGCCAGCAGTTTTGGTCCGGGGGCGAACACCGGGGAGCTGTTTTTT | CASSFGPGANTGELFF
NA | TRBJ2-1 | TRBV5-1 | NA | TGCGCCAGCAGCCCCACCCTACCCTCCCCGTTGGCTAATGAGCAGTTCTTC | CASSPTLPSPLANEQFF
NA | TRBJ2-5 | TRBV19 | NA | TGTGCCAGTGGTGGCCTAAGCGGCCAAGAGACCCAGTACTTC | CASGGLSGQETQYF
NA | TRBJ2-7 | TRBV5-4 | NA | TGTGCCAGCAGCTTGGGAGGATACGAGCAGTACTTC | CASSLGGYEQYF
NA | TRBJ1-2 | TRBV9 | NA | TGTGCCAGCAGCGTAGCTACAGGGCCGATTCACACCTTC | CASSVATGPIHTF
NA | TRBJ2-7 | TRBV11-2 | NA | TGTGCCAGCAGTGGGCGACAGGCCCCTCAGTACGAGCAGTACTTC | CASSGRQAPQYEQYF
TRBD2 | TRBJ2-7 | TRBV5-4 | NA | TGTGCCAGCAGCTCGACTAGCATCAATAGCGAGCAGTACTTC | CASSSTSINSEQYF
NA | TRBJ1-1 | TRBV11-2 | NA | TGTGCCAGCAGCTTTCGGACAAGGGACACTGAAGCTTTCTTT | CASSFRTRDTEAFF
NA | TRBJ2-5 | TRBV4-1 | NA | TGCGCCAGCAGCCAAGTCCGTGAGACAGACCAAATATCCCAGTACTTC | CASSQVRETDQISQYF
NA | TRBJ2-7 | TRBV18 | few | TGTGCCAGCTCACCAAGGGACCCCTACGAGCAGTACTTC | CASSPRDPYEQYF
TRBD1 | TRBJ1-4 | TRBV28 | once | TGTGCCAGCGCGGGACAGGGAGATGAAAAACTGTTTTTT | CASAGQGDEKLFF
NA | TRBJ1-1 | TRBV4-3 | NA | TGCGCCAGCAGCCGAGGGACTTACGTGAACACTGAAGCTTTCTTT | CASSRGTYVNTEAFF
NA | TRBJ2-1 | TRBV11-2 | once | TGTGCCAGCAGCTTAGTCCCAGCGGAGAATCCTTACAATGAGCAGTTCTTC | CASSLVPAENPYNEQFF
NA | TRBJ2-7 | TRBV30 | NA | TGTGCCTGTGAAGGCGCAGTAAGCTCCTACGAGCAGTACTTC | CACEGAVSSYEQYF
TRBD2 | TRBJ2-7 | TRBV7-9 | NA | TGTGCCAGCAGCTTAACGCGACTAGCGGGAACCTACGAGCAGTACTTC | CASSLTRLAGTYEQYF
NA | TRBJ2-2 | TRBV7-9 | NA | TGTGCCAGCAGCGGGACTGCGAACACCGGGGAGCTGTTTTTT | CASSGTANTGELFF
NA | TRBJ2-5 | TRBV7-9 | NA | TGTGCCAGCAGCTTAGGAGGGCGGGATCTGGAGACCCAGTACTTC | CASSLGGRDLETQYF
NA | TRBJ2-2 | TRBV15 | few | TGTGCCACCAGCAGAGATCGGGTGAGCGGGGAGCTGTTTTTT | CATSRDRVSGELFF
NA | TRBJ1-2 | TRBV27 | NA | TGTGCCAGCAGTCACGGACCGAGCTATGGCTACACCTTC | CASSHGPSYGYTF
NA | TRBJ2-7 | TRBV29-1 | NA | TGCAGCGTTGAAAAATTAGGGAGAGGCTCCTACGAGCAGTACTTC | CSVEKLGRGSYEQYF
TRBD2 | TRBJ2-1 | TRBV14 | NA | TGTGCCAGCAGCCCCAGCGGGAGGGGCTACAATGAGCAGTTCTTC | CASSPSGRGYNEQFF
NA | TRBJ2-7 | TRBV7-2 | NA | TGTGCCAGCAGCTTAGGGCTTGCGGGATACGAGCAGTACTTC | CASSLGLAGYEQYF
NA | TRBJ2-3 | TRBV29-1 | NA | TGCAGCGTAAGTCGGGCCGCTAGCACAGATACGCAGTATTTT | CSVSRAASTDTQYF
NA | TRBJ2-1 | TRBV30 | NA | TGTGCCTGGAGCCCGATGAATGAGCAGTTCTTC | CAWSPMNEQFF
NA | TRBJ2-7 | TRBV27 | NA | TGTGCCAGCAGTTCCCGACCCAACACCCTCTACGAGCAGTACTTC | CASSSRPNTLYEQYF